The T cell receptor (beta chain) under discussion was sequenced for a study of T cell clonality in common variable immunodeficiency. Assay used: immunoSEQ multiplex PCR; TCRdb lists only in-frame clones, some missing. Found here are tens of thousands of clones, no singletons; the ten largest cover roughly 5.9%. Per germline, CDR1 DFQATT and CDR2 SNEGSKA (reference sequence). The CDR3 covers 15 residues. V lost 3 bases and J 1 base, leaving 12 bases between the germline ends. Many counts were recorded for this clone. The read is 3 residues too short to cover the CDR3 end, so that end is filled in from the germline J gene.

This clonotype was obtained from a person aged 18 to 69 in good health. The sequenced material came from peripheral blood mononuclear cells. The chain carries TRBV20-1 and TRBJ2-2, with D maybe TRBD2 (6 bases). CDR3 loop: CSARMAGRNTGELFF. Incomplete CDR3 DNA: TGCAGTGCTAGGATGGCGGGAAGGAACACCGGGGAG.